The rows below give T cell receptor beta chains drawn from one sample of a study of T cell repertoires in cytomegalovirus infection. Their antigen targets remain unknown. TCRdb re-called the reads through MiXCR, storing one row per CDR3 protein. Of under 200,000 distinct CDR3 sequences listed, roughly 21% were seen once; the top ten hold around a quarter. The material was CD8+ T cells from cultured PBMCs, obtained from culture after CMV antigen stimulation. These TCRs come from a human donor in good health (CMV status not recorded). Some clones in this sample may be carry-over from other donors' samples. Each CDR3 is given with its conserved first and last residue. Fields, in order: clone size, D gene, V gene, J gene, CDR3 protein, CDR3 DNA. D genes are given only for firm matches. A clone size is listed for some rows: how often the clone was seen (once, few, many), or a class if it is expanded.

clone size: NA; D gene: NA; V gene: TRBV4-1; J gene: TRBJ2-6; CDR3 protein: CASSQETASGANVLTF; CDR3 DNA: TGCGCCAGCAGCCAAGAAACAGCTTCTGGGGCCAACGTCCTGACTTTC
clone size: NA; D gene: TRBD2; V gene: TRBV14; J gene: TRBJ2-1; CDR3 protein: CASSFGLAGNYNEQFF; CDR3 DNA: TGTGCCAGCAGCTTCGGACTAGCGGGAAACTACAATGAGCAGTTCTTC
clone size: NA; D gene: NA; V gene: TRBV2; J gene: TRBJ1-2; CDR3 protein: CACRRDAYGYTF; CDR3 DNA: TGTGCCTGCCGCCGGGACGCCTATGGCTACACCTTC
clone size: NA; D gene: NA; V gene: TRBV6-2/TRBV6-3; J gene: TRBJ2-2; CDR3 protein: CASSYSASWGGELFF; CDR3 DNA: TGTGCCAGCAGTTACTCGGCTAGCTGGGGCGGGGAGCTGTTTTTT
clone size: few; D gene: NA; V gene: TRBV7-2; J gene: TRBJ1-5; CDR3 protein: CASSWAGNQPQHF; CDR3 DNA: TGTGCCAGCAGCTGGGCAGGGAATCAGCCCCAGCATTTT
clone size: NA; D gene: NA; V gene: TRBV7-9; J gene: TRBJ1-1; CDR3 protein: CASSLQGVMNTEAFF; CDR3 DNA: TGTGCCAGCAGCTTACAAGGGGTTATGAACACTGAAGCTTTCTTT
clone size: few; D gene: NA; V gene: TRBV11-2; J gene: TRBJ2-3; CDR3 protein: CASSPEVVPDTQYF; CDR3 DNA: TGTGCCAGCAGCCCCGAAGTGGTCCCAGATACGCAGTATTTT
clone size: NA; D gene: NA; V gene: TRBV2; J gene: TRBJ1-2; CDR3 protein: CASKGVYGYTF; CDR3 DNA: TGTGCCAGCAAGGGGGTCTATGGCTACACCTTC
clone size: NA; D gene: TRBD2; V gene: TRBV7-9; J gene: TRBJ2-5; CDR3 protein: CASLGGDEETQYF; CDR3 DNA: TGTGCCAGCCTCGGGGGGGACGAAGAGACCCAGTACTTC
clone size: NA; D gene: NA; V gene: TRBV6-2/TRBV6-3; J gene: TRBJ1-1; CDR3 protein: CASRLGNTEAFF; CDR3 DNA: TGTGCCTCGCGTCTTGGGAACACTGAAGCTTTCTTT
clone size: medium-sized; D gene: NA; V gene: TRBV19; J gene: TRBJ2-1; CDR3 protein: CASNHGQGARLAGVHEQFF; CDR3 DNA: TGTGCCAGTAACCACGGACAGGGGGCGAGGCTAGCGGGGGTACATGAGCAGTTCTTC
clone size: NA; D gene: NA; V gene: TRBV11-2; J gene: TRBJ1-1; CDR3 protein: CASSLERLGFVGTEAFF; CDR3 DNA: TGTGCCAGCAGCTTAGAGAGACTAGGGTTTGTGGGCACTGAAGCTTTCTTT
clone size: few; D gene: TRBD1; V gene: TRBV12-3/TRBV12-4; J gene: TRBJ2-7; CDR3 protein: CASSGQGTYEQYF; CDR3 DNA: TGTGCCAGCTCTGGACAGGGCACCTACGAGCAGTACTTC
clone size: NA; D gene: TRBD1; V gene: TRBV19; J gene: TRBJ1-1; CDR3 protein: CASSTSTGTGRTEAFF; CDR3 DNA: TGTGCCAGTAGTACCTCCACCGGGACAGGGAGGACTGAAGCTTTCTTT
clone size: many; D gene: TRBD2; V gene: TRBV6-1; J gene: TRBJ2-1; CDR3 protein: CASSPSGGASDEQFF; CDR3 DNA: TGTGCCAGCAGTCCTAGCGGGGGGGCCTCGGATGAGCAGTTCTTC
clone size: NA; D gene: NA; V gene: TRBV19; J gene: TRBJ2-3; CDR3 protein: CASSIRDTLISDTQYF; CDR3 DNA: TGTGCCAGTAGTATTAGGGACACCCTCATTTCGGATACGCAGTATTTT
clone size: NA; D gene: TRBD1; V gene: TRBV12-5; J gene: TRBJ2-5; CDR3 protein: CASGLPSTGEVETQYF; CDR3 DNA: TGTGCTAGTGGTTTGCCCTCGACAGGGGAGGTGGAGACCCAGTACTTC
clone size: NA; D gene: TRBD2; V gene: TRBV7-9; J gene: TRBJ2-1; CDR3 protein: CASSMRGSRSGGAGDEQFF; CDR3 DNA: TGTGCCAGCAGCATGCGGGGTTCACGAAGCGGGGGGGCCGGGGATGAGCAGTTCTTC
clone size: few; D gene: TRBD1; V gene: TRBV7-2; J gene: TRBJ1-6; CDR3 protein: CASSLGSGQGSWNSPLHF; CDR3 DNA: TGTGCCAGCAGCTTAGGATCGGGACAGGGGTCATGGAATTCACCCCTCCACTTT
clone size: NA; D gene: NA; V gene: TRBV28; J gene: TRBJ1-2; CDR3 protein: CASRLTGTNYGYTF; CDR3 DNA: TGTGCCAGCCGGTTGACAGGCACTAACTATGGCTACACCTTC
clone size: few; D gene: NA; V gene: TRBV29-1; J gene: TRBJ2-7; CDR3 protein: CSVEGRTYEQYF; CDR3 DNA: TGCAGCGTTGAAGGGCGTACCTACGAGCAGTACTTC
clone size: few; D gene: NA; V gene: TRBV6-2/TRBV6-3; J gene: TRBJ1-5; CDR3 protein: CASSYSRYRGSRNQPQHF; CDR3 DNA: TGTGCCAGCAGTTACTCGAGATATCGGGGGAGTCGCAATCAGCCCCAGCATTTT
clone size: few; D gene: NA; V gene: TRBV7-2; J gene: TRBJ1-2; CDR3 protein: CASSFFGQNYGYTF; CDR3 DNA: TGTGCCAGCAGCTTTTTCGGGCAGAACTATGGCTACACCTTC
clone size: few; D gene: NA; V gene: TRBV6-2/TRBV6-3; J gene: TRBJ2-7; CDR3 protein: CASSYEAYEQYF; CDR3 DNA: TGTGCCAGCAGTTACGAGGCCTACGAGCAGTACTTC
clone size: few; D gene: TRBD2; V gene: TRBV4-3; J gene: TRBJ2-7; CDR3 protein: CASSQRLAASYEQYF; CDR3 DNA: TGCGCCAGCAGCCAGAGACTAGCGGCCTCCTACGAGCAGTACTTC
clone size: NA; D gene: NA; V gene: TRBV19; J gene: TRBJ2-5; CDR3 protein: CASSDLQHQETQYF; CDR3 DNA: TGTGCCAGTAGCGACCTACAACACCAAGAGACCCAGTACTTC
clone size: NA; D gene: TRBD1; V gene: TRBV20-1; J gene: TRBJ2-7; CDR3 protein: CSARDPGTGIEQYF; CDR3 DNA: TGCAGTGCTAGAGATCCCGGGACAGGGATCGAGCAGTACTTC